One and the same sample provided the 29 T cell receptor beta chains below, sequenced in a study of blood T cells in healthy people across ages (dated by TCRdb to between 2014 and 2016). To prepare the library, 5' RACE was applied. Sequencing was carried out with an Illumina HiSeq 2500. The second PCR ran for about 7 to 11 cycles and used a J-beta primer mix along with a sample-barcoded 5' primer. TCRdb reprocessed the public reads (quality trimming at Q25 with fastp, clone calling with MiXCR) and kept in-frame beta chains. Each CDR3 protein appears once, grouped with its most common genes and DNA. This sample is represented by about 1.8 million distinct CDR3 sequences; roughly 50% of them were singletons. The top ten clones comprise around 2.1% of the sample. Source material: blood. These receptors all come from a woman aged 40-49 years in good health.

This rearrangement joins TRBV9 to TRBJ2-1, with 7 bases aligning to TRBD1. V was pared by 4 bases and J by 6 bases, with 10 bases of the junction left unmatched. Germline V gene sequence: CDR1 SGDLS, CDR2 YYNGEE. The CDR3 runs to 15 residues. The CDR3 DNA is TGTGCCAGCAGCTCGACCGGACAGGACCCCAATGAGCAGTTCTTC. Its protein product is CASSSTGQDPNEQFF.

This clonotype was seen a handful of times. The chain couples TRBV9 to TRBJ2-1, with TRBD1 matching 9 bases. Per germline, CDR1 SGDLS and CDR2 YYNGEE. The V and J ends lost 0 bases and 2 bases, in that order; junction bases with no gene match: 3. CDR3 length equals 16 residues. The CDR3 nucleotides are TGTGCCAGCAGCGTAGTGGGACAGGGCCCCTACAATGAGCAGTTCTTC. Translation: CASSVVGQGPYNEQFF.

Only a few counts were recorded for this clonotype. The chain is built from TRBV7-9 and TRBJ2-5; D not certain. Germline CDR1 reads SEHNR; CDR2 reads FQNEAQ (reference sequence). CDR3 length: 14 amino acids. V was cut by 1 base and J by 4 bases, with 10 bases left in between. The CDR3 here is CASSLVRWGETQYF. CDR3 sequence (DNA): TGTGCCAGCAGCTTAGTAAGGTGGGGAGAGACCCAGTACTTC. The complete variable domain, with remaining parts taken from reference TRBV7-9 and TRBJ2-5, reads DTGVSQNPRHKITKRGQNVTFRCDPISEHNRLYWYRQTLGQGPEFLTYFQNEAQLEKSRLLSDRFSAERPKGSFSTLEIQRTEQGDSAMYLCASSLVRWGETQYFGPGTRLLVL.

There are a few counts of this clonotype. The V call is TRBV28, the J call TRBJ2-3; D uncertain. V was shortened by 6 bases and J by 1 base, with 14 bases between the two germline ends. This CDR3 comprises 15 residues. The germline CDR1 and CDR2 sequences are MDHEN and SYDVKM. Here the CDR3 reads CASSGIAYGTDTQYF. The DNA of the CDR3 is TGTGCCAGCAGCGGAATAGCCTACGGCACAGATACGCAGTATTTT.

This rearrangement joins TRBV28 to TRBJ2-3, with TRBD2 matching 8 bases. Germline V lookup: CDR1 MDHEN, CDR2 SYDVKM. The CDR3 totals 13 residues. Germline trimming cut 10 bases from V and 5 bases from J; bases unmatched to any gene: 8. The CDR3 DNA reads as TGTGCCATTCTCGGGGGGGCAGGAGATACGCAGTATTTT. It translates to CAILGGAGDTQYF. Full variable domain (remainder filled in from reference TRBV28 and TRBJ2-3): DVKVTQSSRYLVKRTGEKVFLECVQDMDHENMFWYRQDPGLGLRLIYFSYDVKMKEKGDIPEGYSVSREKKERFSLILESASTNQTSMYLCAILGGAGDTQYFGPGTRLTVL.

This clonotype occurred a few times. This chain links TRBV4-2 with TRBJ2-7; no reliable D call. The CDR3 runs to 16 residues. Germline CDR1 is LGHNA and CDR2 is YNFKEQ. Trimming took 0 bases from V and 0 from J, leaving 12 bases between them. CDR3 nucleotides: TGTGCCAGCAGCCAAGATTCGGCCGTTTTCTCCTACGAGCAGTACTTC. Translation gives CASSQDSAVFSYEQYF.

CDR3 in amino acids: CASSLEWANYGYTF. For the CDR3, the DNA is TGTGCCAGCAGCTTAGAGTGGGCCAACTATGGCTACACCTTC. This chain links TRBV7-2 with TRBJ1-2; D not resolved. Trimming shortened V by 1 base and J by 2 bases, and 8 bases separated the two germline ends. CDR3 length: 14 residues. Germline loops: CDR1 SGHTA, CDR2 FQGNSA. Using reference TRBV7-2 and TRBJ1-2 for the parts outside the CDR3, the full variable domain is GAGVSQSPSNKVTEKGKDVELRCDPISGHTALYWYRQSLGQGLEFLIYFQGNSAPDKSGLPSDRFSAERTGGSVSTLTIQRTQQEDSAVYLCASSLEWANYGYTFGSGTRLTVV.

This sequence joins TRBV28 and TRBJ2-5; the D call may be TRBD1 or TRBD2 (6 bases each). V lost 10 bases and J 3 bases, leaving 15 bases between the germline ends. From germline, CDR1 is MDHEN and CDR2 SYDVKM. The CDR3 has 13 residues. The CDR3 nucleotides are TGTGCCATCGGGGGCGTGACCGAAGAGACCCAGTACTTC. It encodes CAIGGVTEETQYF.

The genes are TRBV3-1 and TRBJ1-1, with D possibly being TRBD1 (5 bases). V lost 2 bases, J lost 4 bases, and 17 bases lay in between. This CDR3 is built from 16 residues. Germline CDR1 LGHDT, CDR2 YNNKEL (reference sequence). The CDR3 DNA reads TGTGCCAGCAGCCAATCCCTCGGGTCCGGGGGCACTGAAGCTTTCTTT. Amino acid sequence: CASSQSLGSGGTEAFF.

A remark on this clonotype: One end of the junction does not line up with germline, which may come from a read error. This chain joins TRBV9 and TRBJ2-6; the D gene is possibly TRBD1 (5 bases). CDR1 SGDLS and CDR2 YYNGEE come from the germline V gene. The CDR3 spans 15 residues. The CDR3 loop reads CASSVGVSGADVLTF. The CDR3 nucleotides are TGTGCCAGCAGCGTAGGAGTTTCTGGGGCCGACGTCCTGACTTTC.

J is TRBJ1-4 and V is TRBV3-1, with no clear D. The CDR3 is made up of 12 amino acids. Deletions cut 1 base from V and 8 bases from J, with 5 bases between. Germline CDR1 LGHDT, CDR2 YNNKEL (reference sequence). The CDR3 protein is CASSQASEKLFF. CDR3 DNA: TGTGCCAGCAGCCAAGCTTCGGAAAAACTGTTTTTT.

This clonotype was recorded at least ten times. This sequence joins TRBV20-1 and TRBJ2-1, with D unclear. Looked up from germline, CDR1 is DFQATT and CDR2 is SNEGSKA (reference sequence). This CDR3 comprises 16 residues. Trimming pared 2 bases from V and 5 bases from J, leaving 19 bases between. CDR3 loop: CSARHRGRSLNNEQFF. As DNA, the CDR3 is TGCAGTGCTAGACATCGAGGCCGCTCGCTAAACAATGAGCAGTTCTTC.

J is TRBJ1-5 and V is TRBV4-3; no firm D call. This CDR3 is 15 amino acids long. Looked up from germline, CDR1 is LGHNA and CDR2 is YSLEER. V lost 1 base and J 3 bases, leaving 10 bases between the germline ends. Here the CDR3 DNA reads TGCGCCAGCAGCCAAGGTGTGGGGAACAATCAGCCCCAGCATTTT. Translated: CASSQGVGNNQPQHF.

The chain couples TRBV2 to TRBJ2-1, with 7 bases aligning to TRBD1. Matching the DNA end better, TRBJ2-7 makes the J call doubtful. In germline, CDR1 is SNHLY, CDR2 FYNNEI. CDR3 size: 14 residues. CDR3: CASSRDRVLGEQYF. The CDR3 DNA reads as TGTGCCAGCAGTAGAGACAGGGTCCTGGGCGAGCAGTACTTC.

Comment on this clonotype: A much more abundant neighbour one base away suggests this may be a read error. CDR3 protein: CASSSDWGCLSEQFF. CDR3 sequence (DNA): TGTGCCAGCAGCTCCGATTGGGGGTGCCTTAGTGAGCAGTTCTTC. The gene calls are TRBV11-2 and TRBJ2-1; either TRBD1 or TRBD2 may supply D (5 bases each). The CDR3 is 15 residues long. Germline CDR1 SGHAT, CDR2 FQNNGV. V lost 4 bases, J lost 9 bases, and 19 bases lay in between.

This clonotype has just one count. CDR3 in DNA: TGTGCCATCAGTACGGGACTAGCGGGATACAATGAGCAGTTCTTC. Protein product: CAISTGLAGYNEQFF. The rearrangement joins TRBV10-3 to TRBJ2-1; 13 bases match TRBD2. The CDR3 contains 15 residues. V lost 5 bases and J lost 4; bases outside the gene matches: 2. Germline-derived CDR1 and CDR2 are ENHRY and SYGVKD.

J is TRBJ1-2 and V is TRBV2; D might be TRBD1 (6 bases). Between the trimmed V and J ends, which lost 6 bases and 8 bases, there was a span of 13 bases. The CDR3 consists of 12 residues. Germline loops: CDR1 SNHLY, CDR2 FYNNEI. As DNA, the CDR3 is TGTGCCAGCAGAGGGGGATTTAGGGGCTACACCTTC. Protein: CASRGGFRGYTF.

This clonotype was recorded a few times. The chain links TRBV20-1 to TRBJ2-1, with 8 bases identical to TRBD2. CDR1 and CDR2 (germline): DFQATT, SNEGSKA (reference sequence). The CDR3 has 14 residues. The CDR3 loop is CSGLGAGGHNEQFF. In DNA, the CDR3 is TGCAGCGGCTTGGGGGCGGGGGGCCACAATGAGCAGTTCTTC.

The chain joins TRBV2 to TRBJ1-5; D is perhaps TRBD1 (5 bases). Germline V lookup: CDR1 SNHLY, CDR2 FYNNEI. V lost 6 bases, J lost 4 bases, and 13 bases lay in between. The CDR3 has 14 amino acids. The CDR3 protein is CASSRDLPNQPQHF. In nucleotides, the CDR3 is TGTGCCAGCAGCCGGGACTTACCTAATCAGCCCCAGCATTTT.

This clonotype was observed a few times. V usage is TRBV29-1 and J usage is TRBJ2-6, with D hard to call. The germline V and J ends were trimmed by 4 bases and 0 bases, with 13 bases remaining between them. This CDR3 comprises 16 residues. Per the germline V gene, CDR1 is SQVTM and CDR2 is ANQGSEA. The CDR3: CSVAKGLGSGANVLTF. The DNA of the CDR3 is TGCAGCGTTGCGAAGGGTTTAGGCTCTGGGGCCAACGTCCTGACTTTC. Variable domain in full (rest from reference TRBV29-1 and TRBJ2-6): SAVISQKPSRDICQRGTSLTIQCQVDSQVTMMFWYRQQPGQSLTLIATANQGSEATYESGFVIDKFPISRPNLTFSTLTVSNMSPEDSSIYLCSVAKGLGSGANVLTFGAGSRLTVL.

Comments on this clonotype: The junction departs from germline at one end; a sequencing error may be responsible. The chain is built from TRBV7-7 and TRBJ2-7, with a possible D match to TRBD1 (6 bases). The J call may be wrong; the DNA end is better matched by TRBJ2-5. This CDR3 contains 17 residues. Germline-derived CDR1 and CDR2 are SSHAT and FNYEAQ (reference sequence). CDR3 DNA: TGTGCTAGCAGCTTTTCGGCAGGGGAAGGTTCGGGGGAGACCCAGTACTTC. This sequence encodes CASSFSAGEGSGETQYF.

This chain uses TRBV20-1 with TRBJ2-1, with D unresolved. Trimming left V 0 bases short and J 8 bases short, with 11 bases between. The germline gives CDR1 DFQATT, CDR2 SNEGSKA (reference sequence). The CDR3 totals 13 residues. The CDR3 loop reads CSARDYGNHEQFF. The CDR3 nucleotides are TGCAGTGCTAGAGATTATGGCAACCATGAGCAGTTCTTC.

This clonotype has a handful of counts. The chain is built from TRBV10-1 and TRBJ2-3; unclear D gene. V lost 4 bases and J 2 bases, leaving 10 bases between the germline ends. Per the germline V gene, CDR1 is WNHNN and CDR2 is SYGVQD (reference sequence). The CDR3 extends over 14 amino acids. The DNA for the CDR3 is TGCGCCAGCAGTGGAACTCAAATCACAGATACGCAGTATTTT. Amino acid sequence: CASSGTQITDTQYF.

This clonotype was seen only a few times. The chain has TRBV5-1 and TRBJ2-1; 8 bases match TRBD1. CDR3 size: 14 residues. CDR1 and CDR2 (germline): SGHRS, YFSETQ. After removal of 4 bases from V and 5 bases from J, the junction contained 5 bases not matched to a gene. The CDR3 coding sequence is TGCGCCAGCAGCGGAATGACAGGGGACAATGAGCAGTTCTTC. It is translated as CASSGMTGDNEQFF.

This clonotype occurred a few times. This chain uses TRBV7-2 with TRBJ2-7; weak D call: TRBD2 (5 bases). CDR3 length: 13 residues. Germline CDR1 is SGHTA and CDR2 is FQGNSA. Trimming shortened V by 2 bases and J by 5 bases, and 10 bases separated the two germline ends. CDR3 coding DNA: TGTGCCAGCAGCTTAAGCGGTTGGGACGAGCAGTACTTC. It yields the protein CASSLSGWDEQYF.

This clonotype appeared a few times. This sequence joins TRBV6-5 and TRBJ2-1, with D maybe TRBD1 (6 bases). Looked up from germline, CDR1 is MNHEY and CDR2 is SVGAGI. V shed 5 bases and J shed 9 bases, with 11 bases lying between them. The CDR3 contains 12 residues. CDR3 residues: CASSDTGLEQFF. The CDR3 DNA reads TGTGCCAGCAGTGATACAGGGCTTGAGCAGTTCTTC.

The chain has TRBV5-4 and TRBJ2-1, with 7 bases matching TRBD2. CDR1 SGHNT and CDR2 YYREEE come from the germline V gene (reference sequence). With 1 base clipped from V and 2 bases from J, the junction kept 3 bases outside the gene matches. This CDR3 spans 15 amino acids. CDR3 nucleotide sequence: TGTGCCAGCAGCTTGTCACGGGGGGCCTACAATGAGCAGTTCTTC. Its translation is CASSLSRGAYNEQFF.

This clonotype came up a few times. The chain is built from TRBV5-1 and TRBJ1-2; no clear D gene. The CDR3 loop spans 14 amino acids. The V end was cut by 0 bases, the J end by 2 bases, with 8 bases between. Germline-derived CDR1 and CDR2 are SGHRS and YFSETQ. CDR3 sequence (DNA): TGCGCCAGCAGCTTGGAGGCACGGAACTATGGCTACACCTTC. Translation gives CASSLEARNYGYTF.

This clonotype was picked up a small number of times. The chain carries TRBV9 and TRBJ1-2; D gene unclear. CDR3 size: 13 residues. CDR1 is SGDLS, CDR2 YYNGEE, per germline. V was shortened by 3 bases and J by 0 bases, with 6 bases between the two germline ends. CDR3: CASSGTSNYGYTF. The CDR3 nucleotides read TGTGCCAGCAGCGGTACATCTAACTATGGCTACACCTTC. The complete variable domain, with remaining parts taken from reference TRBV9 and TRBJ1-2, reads DSGVTQTPKHLITATGQRVTLRCSPRSGDLSVYWYQQSLDQGLQFLIQYYNGEERAKGNILERFSAQQFPDLHSELNLSSLELGDSALYFCASSGTSNYGYTFGSGTRLTVV.